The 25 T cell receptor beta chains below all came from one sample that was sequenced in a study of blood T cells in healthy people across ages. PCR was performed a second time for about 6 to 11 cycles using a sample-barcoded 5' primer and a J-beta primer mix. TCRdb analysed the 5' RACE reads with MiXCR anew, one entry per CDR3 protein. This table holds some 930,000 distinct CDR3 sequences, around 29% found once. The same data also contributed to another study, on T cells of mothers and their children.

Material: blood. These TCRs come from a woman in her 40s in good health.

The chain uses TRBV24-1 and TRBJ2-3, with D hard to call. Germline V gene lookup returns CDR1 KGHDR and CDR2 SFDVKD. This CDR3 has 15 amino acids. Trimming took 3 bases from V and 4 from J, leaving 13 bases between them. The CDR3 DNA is TGTGCCACCAGTGATGACACGACTCGACCAGATACGCAGTATTTT. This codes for CATSDDTTRPDTQYF.

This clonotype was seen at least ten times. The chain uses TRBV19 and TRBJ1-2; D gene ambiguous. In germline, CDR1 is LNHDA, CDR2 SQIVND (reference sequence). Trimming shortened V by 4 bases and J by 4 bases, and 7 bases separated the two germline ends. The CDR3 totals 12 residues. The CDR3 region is CASSKDLYGYTF. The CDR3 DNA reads TGTGCCAGTAGTAAGGACCTCTATGGCTACACCTTC.

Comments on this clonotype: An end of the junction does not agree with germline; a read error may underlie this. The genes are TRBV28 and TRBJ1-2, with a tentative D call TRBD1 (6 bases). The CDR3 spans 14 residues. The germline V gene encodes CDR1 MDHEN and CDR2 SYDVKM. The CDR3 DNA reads TGTGTCAGCAGTTTAGACTACGCAGGGGATGGCTACACCTTC. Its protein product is CVSSLDYAGDGYTF.

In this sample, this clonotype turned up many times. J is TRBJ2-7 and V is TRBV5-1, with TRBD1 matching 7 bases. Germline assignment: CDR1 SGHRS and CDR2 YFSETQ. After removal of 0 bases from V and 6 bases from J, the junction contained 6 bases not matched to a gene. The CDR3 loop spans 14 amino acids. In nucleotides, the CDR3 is TGCGCCAGCAGCTTGGGACAGGGCACGGGCGAGCAGTACTTC. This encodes CASSLGQGTGEQYF.

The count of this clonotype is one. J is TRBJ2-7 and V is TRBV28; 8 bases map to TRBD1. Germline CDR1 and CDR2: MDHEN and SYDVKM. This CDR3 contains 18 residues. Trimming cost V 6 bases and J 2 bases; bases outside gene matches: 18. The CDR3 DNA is TGTGCCAGCAGACCCCAGTTCTCTACAGGGGGGAAACCCTACGAGCAGTACTTC. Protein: CASRPQFSTGGKPYEQYF.

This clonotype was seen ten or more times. CDR3 sequence reads: CASSLYDTSGANVLTF. The CDR3 nucleotides are TGCGCCAGCAGCCTCTATGACACCTCTGGGGCCAACGTCCTGACTTTC. This chain links TRBV4-1 with TRBJ2-6, with D uncertain. The CDR3 length is 16 residues. The V end lost 4 bases, the J end lost 0 bases, and 10 bases lay between the germline ends. The germline gives CDR1 MGHRA, CDR2 YSYEKL.

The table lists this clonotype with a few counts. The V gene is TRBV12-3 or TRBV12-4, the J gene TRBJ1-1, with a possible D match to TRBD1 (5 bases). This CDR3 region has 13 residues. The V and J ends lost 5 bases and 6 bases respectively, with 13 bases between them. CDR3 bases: TGTGCCAGCAGTGACAGAGTTCTGGCTGAAGCTTTCTTT. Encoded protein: CASSDRVLAEAFF.

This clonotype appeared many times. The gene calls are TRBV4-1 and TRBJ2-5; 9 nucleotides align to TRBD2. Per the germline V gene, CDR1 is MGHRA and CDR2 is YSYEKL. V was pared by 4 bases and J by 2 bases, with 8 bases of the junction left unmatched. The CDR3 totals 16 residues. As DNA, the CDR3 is TGCGCCAGCAGCCTTCTGGGCGGGGGGGCACAAGAGACCCAGTACTTC. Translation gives CASSLLGGGAQETQYF.

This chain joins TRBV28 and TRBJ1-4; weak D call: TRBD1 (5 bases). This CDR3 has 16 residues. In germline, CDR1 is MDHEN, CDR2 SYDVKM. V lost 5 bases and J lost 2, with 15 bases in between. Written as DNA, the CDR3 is TGTGCCAGCAGTCCACCGCCGGGGGTTACTAATGAAAAACTGTTTTTT. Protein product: CASSPPPGVTNEKLFF.

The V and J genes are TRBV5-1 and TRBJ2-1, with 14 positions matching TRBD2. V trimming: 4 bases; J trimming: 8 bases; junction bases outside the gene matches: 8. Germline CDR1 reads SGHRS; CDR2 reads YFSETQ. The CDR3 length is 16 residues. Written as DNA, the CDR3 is TGCGCCAGCAGCCGGACTAGCGGGGGGCCGTGGGATGAGCAGTTCTTC. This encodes CASSRTSGGPWDEQFF.

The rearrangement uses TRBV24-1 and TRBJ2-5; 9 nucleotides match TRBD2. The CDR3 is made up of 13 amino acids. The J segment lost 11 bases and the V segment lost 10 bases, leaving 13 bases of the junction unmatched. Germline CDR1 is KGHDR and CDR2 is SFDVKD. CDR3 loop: CATAGGPYNEQYF. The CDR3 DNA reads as TGTGCCACGGCGGGGGGGCCGTACAATGAGCAGTACTTC.

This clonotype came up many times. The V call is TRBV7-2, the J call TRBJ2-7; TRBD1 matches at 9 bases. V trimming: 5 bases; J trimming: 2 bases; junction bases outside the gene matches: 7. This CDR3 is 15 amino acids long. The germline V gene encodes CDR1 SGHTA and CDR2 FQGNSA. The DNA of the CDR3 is TGTGCCAGCAGCCTTGGGACAGGGTCTCCCTACGAGCAGTACTTC. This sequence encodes CASSLGTGSPYEQYF.

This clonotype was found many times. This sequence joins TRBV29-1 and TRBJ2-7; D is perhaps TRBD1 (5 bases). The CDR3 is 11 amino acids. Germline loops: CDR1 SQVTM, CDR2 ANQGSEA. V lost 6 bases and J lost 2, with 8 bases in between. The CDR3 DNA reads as TGCAGCGTAGCAGGGCCCTACGAGCAGTACTTC. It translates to CSVAGPYEQYF.

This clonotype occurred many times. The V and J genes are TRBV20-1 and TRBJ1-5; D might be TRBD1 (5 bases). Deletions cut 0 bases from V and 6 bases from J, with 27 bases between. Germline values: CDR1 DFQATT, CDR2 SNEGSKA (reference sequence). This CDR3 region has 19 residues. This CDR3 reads CSARDRGMGGGLNSQPQHF. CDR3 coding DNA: TGCAGTGCTAGAGATAGAGGTATGGGGGGAGGCCTCAACAGTCAGCCCCAGCATTTT.

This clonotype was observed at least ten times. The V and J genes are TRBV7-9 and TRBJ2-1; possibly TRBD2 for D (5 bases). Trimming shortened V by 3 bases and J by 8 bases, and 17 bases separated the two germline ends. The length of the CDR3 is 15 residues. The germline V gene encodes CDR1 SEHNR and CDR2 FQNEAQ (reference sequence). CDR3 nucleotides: TGTGCCAGCAGCTTTCAAGGAGGTATTGTCCATGAGCAGTTCTTC. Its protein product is CASSFQGGIVHEQFF.

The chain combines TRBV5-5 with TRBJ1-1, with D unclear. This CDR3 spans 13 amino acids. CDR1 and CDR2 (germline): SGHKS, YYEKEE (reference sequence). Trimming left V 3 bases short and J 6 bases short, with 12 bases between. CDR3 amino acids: CASSSVGYPEAFF. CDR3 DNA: TGTGCCAGCAGCTCCGTTGGGTACCCTGAAGCTTTCTTT.

The CDR3 DNA is TGTGCCAGCGCTTTGGGGGGCGGGGGCTACACCTTC. This encodes CASALGGGGYTF. V is TRBV28 and J is TRBJ1-2; D may be TRBD1 (6 bases). Germline CDR1 reads MDHEN; CDR2 reads SYDVKM. With 8 bases removed from V and 8 bases from J, the gap between germline ends came to 15 bases. The CDR3 is 12 amino acids.

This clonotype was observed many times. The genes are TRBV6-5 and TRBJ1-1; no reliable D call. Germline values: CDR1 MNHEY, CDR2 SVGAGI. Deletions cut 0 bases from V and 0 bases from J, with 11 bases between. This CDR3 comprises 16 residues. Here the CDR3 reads CASSYSRAGLNTEAFF. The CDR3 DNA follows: TGTGCCAGCAGTTACTCGAGGGCCGGGCTGAACACTGAAGCTTTCTTT.

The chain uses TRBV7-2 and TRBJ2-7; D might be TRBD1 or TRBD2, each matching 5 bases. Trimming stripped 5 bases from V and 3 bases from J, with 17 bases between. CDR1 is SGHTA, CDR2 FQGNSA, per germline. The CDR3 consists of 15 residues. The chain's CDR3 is CASSNGGAASYEQYF. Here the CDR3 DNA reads TGTGCCAGCAGCAATGGGGGAGCCGCAAGCTACGAGCAGTACTTC.

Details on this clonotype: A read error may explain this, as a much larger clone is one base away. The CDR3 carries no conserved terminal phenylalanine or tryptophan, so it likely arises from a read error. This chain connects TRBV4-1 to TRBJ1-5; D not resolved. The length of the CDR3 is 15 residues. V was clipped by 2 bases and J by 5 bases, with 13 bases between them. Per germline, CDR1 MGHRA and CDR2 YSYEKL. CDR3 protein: CASSQTPTGDQPQHL. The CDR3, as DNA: TGCGCCAGCAGCCAAACCCCAACGGGAGATCAGCCCCAGCATTTG.

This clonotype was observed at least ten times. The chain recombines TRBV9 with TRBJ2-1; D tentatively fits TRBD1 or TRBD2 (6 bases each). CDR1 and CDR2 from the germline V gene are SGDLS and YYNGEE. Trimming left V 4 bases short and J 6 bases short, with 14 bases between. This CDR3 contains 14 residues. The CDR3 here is CASSLGGLGNEQFF. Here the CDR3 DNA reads TGTGCCAGCAGCCTAGGGGGGTTGGGCAATGAGCAGTTCTTC.

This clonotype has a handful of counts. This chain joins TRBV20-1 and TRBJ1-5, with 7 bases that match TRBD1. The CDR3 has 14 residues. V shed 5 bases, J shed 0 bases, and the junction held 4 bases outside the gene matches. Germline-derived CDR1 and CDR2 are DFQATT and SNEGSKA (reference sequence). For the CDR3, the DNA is TGCAGTGCTCCCGGGACAGCTAGCAATCAGCCCCAGCATTTT. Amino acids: CSAPGTASNQPQHF.

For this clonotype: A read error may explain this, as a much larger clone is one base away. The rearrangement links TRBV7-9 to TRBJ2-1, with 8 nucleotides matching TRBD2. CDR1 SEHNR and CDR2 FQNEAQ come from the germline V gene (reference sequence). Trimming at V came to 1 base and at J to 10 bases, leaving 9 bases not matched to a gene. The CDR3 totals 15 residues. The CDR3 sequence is CASSLGPGGAYEQFF. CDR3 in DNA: TGTGCCAGCAGCTTAGGGCCCGGGGGGGCCTACGAGCAGTTCTTC.

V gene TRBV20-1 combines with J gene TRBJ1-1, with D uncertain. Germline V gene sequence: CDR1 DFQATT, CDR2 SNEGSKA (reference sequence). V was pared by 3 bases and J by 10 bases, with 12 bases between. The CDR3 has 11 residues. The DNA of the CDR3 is TGCAGTGCTAGTGGGCTCCCGGGAGCTTTCTTT. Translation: CSASGLPGAFF.

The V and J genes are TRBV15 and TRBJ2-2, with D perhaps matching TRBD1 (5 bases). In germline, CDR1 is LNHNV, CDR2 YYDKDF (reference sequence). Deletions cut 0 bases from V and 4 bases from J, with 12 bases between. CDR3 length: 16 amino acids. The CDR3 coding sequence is TGTGCCACCAGCAGAGATCCAGGGTCGGGCACCGGGGAGCTGTTTTTT. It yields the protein CATSRDPGSGTGELFF.